This T cell receptor beta chain was sequenced for a study of Graves' ophthalmopathy and Graves' hyperthyroidism. With V trimmed by 5 bases and J by 4 bases, 9 bases remained unmatched. Germline assignment: CDR1 MDHEN and CDR2 SYDVKM. The CDR3 spans 15 residues. Each hyperthyroidism patient was newly diagnosed, with under 2 months' duration, and aged 18 to 65. Clinical symptoms, serum thyroxine, TRAb, thyroid ultrasound and orbital computed tomography determined diagnosis. The authors amplified TCR beta CDR3 regions from RNA transcripts. Investigators did first-round RT-PCR with HTBI primers, then second-round multiplex PCR. From the multiplex PCR reads, TCRdb called clonotypes with MiXCR, one entry per CDR3 protein. This table holds around 400,000 distinct CDR3 sequences, under 25% found once.

The sample comprised peripheral blood. The source of this sequence is a young woman with stable Graves' hyperthyroidism. The V gene is TRBV28, the J gene TRBJ2-7; TRBD2 matches at 9 bases. The CDR3 coding sequence is TGTGCCAGCAGTCGAAGGACTAGCGAGTCGTACGAGCAGTACTTC. Its translation is CASSRRTSESYEQYF.